These 20 T cell receptor beta chains came from one sample sequenced in a study of technical replicates of blood from a handful of donors (dated by TCRdb to between 2016 and 2019). Receptors were amplified or captured by the immunoSEQ multiplex PCR assay. As stored in TCRdb, this immuneACCESS dataset retains in-frame rearrangements with V and J assigned. A fraction of the clones does not appear; measured against another copy, unresolved V genes explain less than half of the discrepancy, and the remainder lacks a known reason. This sample has 85,000 to 100,000 clones in its table, and 95% of those were observed once. The ten largest clones capture approximately 0.26% of the sample. Specimen: T cells isolated from PBMCs. The receptors originated from a human donor in good health.

This clone has just one count. This rearrangement joins TRBV5-1 to TRBJ1-2; TRBD1 agrees at 10 bases. The CDR3 length is 14 residues. Losses at the gene ends were 2 bases for V and 8 bases for J; bases not matched to a gene: 6. Germline V CDR1 and CDR2: SGHRS, YFSETQ. CDR3 protein: CASSFRDRGNGYTF. CDR3 nucleotide sequence: TGCGCCAGCAGCTTCCGGGACAGGGGTAACGGCTACACCTTC. Complete variable domain (other parts from reference TRBV5-1 and TRBJ1-2): KAGVTQTPRYLIKTRGQQVTLSCSPISGHRSVSWYQQTPGQGLQFLFEYFSETQRNKGNFPGRFSGRQFSNSRSEMNVSTLELGDSALYLCASSFRDRGNGYTFGSGTRLTVV.

The chain employs TRBV5-1 and TRBJ1-3; no reliable D call. The CDR3 is 16 residues long. Germline-derived CDR1 and CDR2 are SGHRS and YFSETQ. V lost 0 bases to trimming and J lost 0 bases, with 10 bases between them. The CDR3 sequence: CASSLDVGGSGNTIYF. The CDR3 region has the DNA TGCGCCAGCAGCTTGGACGTTGGAGGCTCTGGAAACACCATATATTTT. Complete variable domain (other parts from reference TRBV5-1 and TRBJ1-3): KAGVTQTPRYLIKTRGQQVTLSCSPISGHRSVSWYQQTPGQGLQFLFEYFSETQRNKGNFPGRFSGRQFSNSRSEMNVSTLELGDSALYLCASSLDVGGSGNTIYFGEGSWLTVV.

This chain links TRBV2 with TRBJ1-1; D unresolved. V lost 6 bases and J lost 8, with 4 bases in between. This CDR3 has 9 residues. CDR1 and CDR2 (germline): SNHLY, FYNNEI. The CDR3 sequence: CASRREAFF. CDR3 nucleotide sequence: TGTGCCAGCAGGCGGGAAGCTTTCTTT.

The V call is TRBV4-1, the J call TRBJ1-2, with D perhaps TRBD1 (6 bases). Germline CDR1 reads MGHRA; CDR2 reads YSYEKL. CDR3 length equals 17 residues. Trimming stripped 0 bases from V and 3 bases from J, with 17 bases between. The CDR3 loop reads CASSQDLGGKPYYGYTF. The CDR3 nucleotides are TGCGCCAGCAGCCAAGATCTAGGGGGAAAGCCATACTATGGCTACACCTTC.

The rearrangement links TRBV15 to TRBJ2-3; D is uncertain. The V and J ends lost 2 bases and 3 bases respectively, with 9 bases between them. This CDR3 contains 14 residues. The germline CDR1 and CDR2 sequences are LNHNV and YYDKDF (reference sequence). The CDR3 nucleotides read TGTGCCACCAGCAGATCACCTAGTACAGATACGCAGTATTTT. Protein product: CATSRSPSTDTQYF.

This sequence joins TRBV30 and TRBJ2-3, with TRBD2 matching over 13 bases. This CDR3 spans 17 amino acids. Germline-derived CDR1 and CDR2 are GTSNPN and SVGIG (reference sequence). Losses at the gene ends were 5 bases for V and 4 bases for J; bases not matched to a gene: 12. The CDR3 sequence is CAWSFRRTSGGADTQYF. The CDR3 DNA reads as TGTGCCTGGTCTTTTCGCCGCACTAGCGGGGGGGCAGATACGCAGTATTTT.

CDR3 sequence: CASTGQGITGELFF. CDR3 in DNA: TGCGCCAGCACAGGACAGGGGATAACCGGGGAGCTGTTTTTT. J is TRBJ2-2 and V is TRBV5-1; TRBD1 matches 9 bases. Germline CDR1 reads SGHRS; CDR2 reads YFSETQ. This CDR3 contains 14 residues. The trim removed 6 bases at V and 5 bases at J, leaving 5 bases unmatched.

The J gene is TRBJ1-1, the V gene TRBV19; a weak D match, TRBD1 (6 bases). CDR3 length: 13 amino acids. V gave up 6 bases and J gave up 4 bases, with 12 bases separating them. CDR1 is LNHDA and CDR2 is SQIVND in the germline V gene (reference sequence). The CDR3 protein is CASSQARGTEAFF. DNA for the CDR3: TGTGCCAGTAGCCAAGCCAGGGGCACTGAAGCTTTCTTT.

The rearrangement joins TRBV5-1 to TRBJ1-2, with 9 bases matching TRBD1. Germline V CDR1 and CDR2: SGHRS, YFSETQ. J gave up 2 bases and V 3 bases, and 5 bases lay outside the gene matches. This CDR3 has 15 residues. CDR3 sequence reads: CASSWGQGANYGYTF. The CDR3 DNA is TGCGCCAGCAGCTGGGGACAGGGTGCGAACTATGGCTACACCTTC. Combining the CDR3 with reference TRBV5-1 and TRBJ1-2 gives the whole variable domain KAGVTQTPRYLIKTRGQQVTLSCSPISGHRSVSWYQQTPGQGLQFLFEYFSETQRNKGNFPGRFSGRQFSNSRSEMNVSTLELGDSALYLCASSWGQGANYGYTFGSGTRLTVV.

The rearrangement links TRBV7-2 to TRBJ2-7; 7 bases match TRBD2. From germline, CDR1 is SGHTA and CDR2 FQGNSA. V lost 6 bases and J lost 0; bases outside the gene matches: 8. This CDR3 spans 15 amino acids. CDR3 in amino acids: CASSPGGRSSYEQYF. In DNA form, the CDR3 reads TGTGCCAGCAGTCCGGGAGGCAGGAGCTCCTACGAGCAGTACTTC.

The V and J genes are TRBV11-2 and TRBJ2-7; D is uncertain. The CDR3 sequence is 12 residues long. CDR1 is SGHAT and CDR2 is FQNNGV in the germline V gene. Trimming cost V 5 bases and J 2 bases, with 7 bases left between them. CDR3 sequence reads: CASSEQAYEQYF. CDR3 bases: TGTGCCAGCAGCGAGCAGGCCTACGAGCAGTACTTC.

The chain carries TRBV6-5 and TRBJ1-2, with 10 positions matching TRBD1. V was clipped by 2 bases and J by 8 bases; unmatched bases: 8. There are 15 residues in the CDR3. Germline CDR1 is MNHEY and CDR2 is SVGAGI. DNA of the CDR3: TGTGCCAGCAGTTACCTGGCGGGACAGGGGTCCGGCTACACCTTC. This codes for CASSYLAGQGSGYTF.

This clone was detected once. The rearrangement links TRBV4-1 to TRBJ2-5; 13 nucleotides match TRBD2. The germline V gene encodes CDR1 MGHRA and CDR2 YSYEKL. V gave up 0 bases and J gave up 4 bases; unmatched junction bases: 11. The CDR3 sequence is 19 residues long. CDR3 sequence reads: CASSQERGLAGVVGETQYF. In DNA form, the CDR3 reads TGCGCCAGCAGCCAAGAACGAGGACTAGCGGGGGTAGTAGGAGAGACCCAGTACTTC.

V gene TRBV28 combines with J gene TRBJ1-2, with D tentatively TRBD1 (5 bases). V was shortened by 8 bases and J by 2 bases, with 18 bases between the two germline ends. Germline V gives CDR1 MDHEN, CDR2 SYDVKM. The CDR3 loop spans 15 amino acids. CDR3 in DNA: TGTGCCAGCGCTGGGCCAGGGTCCCTAAACTATGGCTACACCTTC. Protein: CASAGPGSLNYGYTF.

This clone was detected only once. The chain couples TRBV19 to TRBJ1-2; no definite D call. Germline lookup yields CDR1 LNHDA and CDR2 SQIVND (reference sequence). Trimming removed 7 bases from V and 11 bases from J, with 17 bases in between. The CDR3 length is 12 residues. The CDR3 loop is CASTPTGVRYTF. DNA of the CDR3: TGTGCCAGTACCCCTACGGGAGTCAGGTACACCTTC. Supplemented by reference TRBV19 and TRBJ1-2, the full variable domain reads DGGITQSPKYLFRKEGQNVTLSCEQNLNHDAMYWYRQDPGQGLRLIYYSQIVNDFQKGDIAEGYSVSREKKESFPLTVTSAQKNPTAFYLCASTPTGVRYTFGSGTRLTVV.

Turning to this clone: Compared with germline, one end of the junction differs, possibly owing to a read error. The chain couples TRBV6-1 to TRBJ1-4; 7 bases are a match to TRBD1. CDR1 is MNHNS and CDR2 is SASEGT in the germline V gene. This CDR3 spans 14 amino acids. CDR3: CASSPDRAFETLFF. CDR3 DNA sequence: TGTGCCAGCAGTCCCGACAGGGCGTTTGAAACACTGTTTTTT.

The chain joins TRBV27 to TRBJ2-1, with a possible D match to TRBD2 (5 bases). This CDR3 contains 13 residues. The germline gives CDR1 MNHEY, CDR2 SMNVEV (reference sequence). Trimming removed 6 bases at V and 9 bases at J, with 15 bases between. The CDR3 sequence is CASRSSPIGEQFF. CDR3 coding DNA: TGTGCCAGCAGGTCTAGCCCCATCGGTGAGCAGTTCTTC.

The CDR3 region has the DNA TGTGCCAGTAGTATAGGCCCGGTCCAATCGACCTACGAGCAGTACTTC. Translating it yields CASSIGPVQSTYEQYF. V is TRBV19 and J is TRBJ2-7; D is uncertain. The CDR3 extends over 16 amino acids. CDR1 and CDR2 from the germline V gene are LNHDA and SQIVND (reference sequence). The V end lost 1 base, the J end lost 2 bases, and 15 bases lay between the germline ends.

This chain joins TRBV5-8 and TRBJ2-7, with D perhaps matching TRBD1 (5 bases). CDR1 and CDR2 (germline): SGHTS, YDEGEE. The CDR3 is 15 amino acids. V lost 0 bases, J lost 2 bases, and 12 bases lay in between. CDR3 sequence reads: CASSLDAGLTYEQYF. DNA for the CDR3: TGTGCCAGCAGCTTGGATGCAGGGTTGACCTACGAGCAGTACTTC.

V gene TRBV15 combines with J gene TRBJ2-7, with 7 positions matching TRBD2. After removal of 0 bases from V and 4 bases from J, the junction contained 6 bases not matched to a gene. The CDR3 has 15 residues. Germline values: CDR1 LNHNV, CDR2 YYDKDF (reference sequence). The CDR3 nucleotides are TGTGCCACCAGCAGAGATAATAGCGGGCTTTACGAGCAGTACTTC. It encodes CATSRDNSGLYEQYF.